A single count supports the clone carrying this T cell receptor (beta chain). Its antigen is unidentified. Trimming stripped 5 bases from V and 4 bases from J, with 12 bases between. The CDR3 has 15 amino acids. Germline CDR1 is SGHVS and CDR2 is FQNEAQ. This entry is derived from a study of cytomegalovirus exposure and HLA in healthy donors. Study-level points and caveats: On later analysis, the bulk of CMV-associated TCR beta chains appeared to be HLA-restricted.

The PCR was carried out with 60 Vbeta primers and 13 Jbeta primers. Measured with immunoSEQ multiplex PCR; TCRdb has only the in-frame clones, and not every one. This table holds some 200,000 clones, under 90% found once. This cohort consisted of healthy bone marrow donors. The sequence derives from a boy younger than 10 in good health and CMV-seronegative. The sample taken for sequencing was PBMCs. The chain is built from TRBV7-8 and TRBJ2-6; weak D call: TRBD2 (5 bases). CDR3 in DNA: TGTGCCAGCAGCCCAGAGCGAGGGGGGGCCAACGTCCTGACTTTC. Translated, it gives CASSPERGGANVLTF.